What follows are 4 T cell receptor beta chains derived from one specimen sequenced in a study of blood T cells in healthy people across ages. For the second PCR, which ran for about 7 to 12 cycles, a sample-barcoded 5' primer and a J-beta primer mix were used. From the 5' RACE reads, TCRdb called clonotypes with MiXCR, one entry per CDR3 protein. The sample includes more than 1,400,000 distinct CDR3 sequences, roughly 40% of them seen just once. The sequenced material came from blood. All receptors come from a woman aged 18-30 years in good health.

This chain links TRBV20-1 with TRBJ2-1, with D unclear. The J call may not be correct, given that the DNA end is closer to TRBJ2-7. The CDR3 sequence is 15 residues long. Germline CDR1 reads DFQATT; CDR2 reads SNEGSKA (reference sequence). The CDR3 DNA is TGCAGTGCTACCGACATGATCCGCCCCTACAATGAGCAGTACTTC. Translating gives CSATDMIRPYNEQYF.

V is TRBV29-1 and J is TRBJ2-1; no clear D. Germline assignment: CDR1 SQVTM and CDR2 ANQGSEA. The CDR3 consists of 14 residues. V was pared by 2 bases and J by 2 bases, with 10 bases between. The CDR3 DNA sequence: TGCAGCGTTGAACAGGCTCGAACCTACAATGAGCAGTTCTTC. Protein product: CSVEQARTYNEQFF.

This clonotype was detected only a few times. The gene calls are TRBV10-3 and TRBJ2-3, with TRBD1 as a possible D gene (6 bases). Looked up from germline, CDR1 is ENHRY and CDR2 is SYGVKD. Trimming removed 6 bases from V and 0 bases from J, with 16 bases in between. This CDR3 comprises 16 residues. The CDR3 reads CAISTTGTTSTDTQYF. The CDR3 DNA is TGTGCCATCAGCACTACAGGGACAACTAGCACAGATACGCAGTATTTT.

This clonotype was seen repeatedly, ten times or more. V gene TRBV6-1 combines with J gene TRBJ2-5; 13 positions match TRBD2. The germline CDR1 and CDR2 sequences are MNHNS and SASEGT. The V gene end was trimmed by 4 bases and the J gene end by 5 bases; junction bases not matched to a gene: 4. The CDR3 spans 15 residues. The CDR3, as DNA: TGTGCCAGCAGTGCACTAGCGGGGGGGCCGGAGACCCAGTACTTC. Translation gives CASSALAGGPETQYF.